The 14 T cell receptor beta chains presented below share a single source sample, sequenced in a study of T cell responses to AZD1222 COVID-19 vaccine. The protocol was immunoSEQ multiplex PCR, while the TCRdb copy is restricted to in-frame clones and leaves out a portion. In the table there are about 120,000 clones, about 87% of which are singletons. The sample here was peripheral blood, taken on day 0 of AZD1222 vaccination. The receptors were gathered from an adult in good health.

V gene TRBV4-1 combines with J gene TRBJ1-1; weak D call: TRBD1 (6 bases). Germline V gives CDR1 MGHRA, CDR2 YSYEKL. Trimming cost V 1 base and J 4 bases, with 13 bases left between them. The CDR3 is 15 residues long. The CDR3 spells CASSQAPGGVTEAFF. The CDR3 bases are TGCGCCAGCAGCCAAGCCCCCGGGGGCGTCACTGAAGCTTTCTTT.

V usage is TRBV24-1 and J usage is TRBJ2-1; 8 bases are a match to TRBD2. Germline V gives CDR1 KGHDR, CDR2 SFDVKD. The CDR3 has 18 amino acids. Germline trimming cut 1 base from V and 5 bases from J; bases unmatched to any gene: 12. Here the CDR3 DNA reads TGTGCCACCAGTGATTTACCCCAAGCGGGGGAAACCCACAATGAGCAGTTCTTC. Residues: CATSDLPQAGETHNEQFF.

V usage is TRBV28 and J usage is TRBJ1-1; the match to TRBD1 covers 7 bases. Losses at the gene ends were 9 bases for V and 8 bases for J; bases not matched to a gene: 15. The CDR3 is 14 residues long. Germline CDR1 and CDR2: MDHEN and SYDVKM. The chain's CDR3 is CASFLPGTAREAFF. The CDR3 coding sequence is TGTGCCAGTTTCTTACCCGGGACAGCGAGAGAAGCTTTCTTT. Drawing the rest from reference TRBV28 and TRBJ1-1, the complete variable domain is DVKVTQSSRYLVKRTGEKVFLECVQDMDHENMFWYRQDPGLGLRLIYFSYDVKMKEKGDIPEGYSVSREKKERFSLILESASTNQTSMYLCASFLPGTAREAFFGQGTRLTVV.

CDR3: CASSPGTGQGYSNQPQHF. CDR3 nucleotide sequence: TGTGCCAGCAGCCCTGGGACAGGGCAGGGGTATAGCAATCAGCCCCAGCATTTT. This chain joins TRBV28 and TRBJ1-5; 9 nucleotides align to TRBD1. Germline V CDR1 and CDR2: MDHEN, SYDVKM. J was trimmed by 0 bases and V by 6 bases; bases with no gene match: 12. This CDR3 comprises 18 residues.

In nucleotides, the CDR3 is TGCGCCAGCAGCCAAGAGCCGGGACAGGGCTCCTACGAGCAGTACTTC. As protein: CASSQEPGQGSYEQYF. The J gene is TRBJ2-7, the V gene TRBV4-1; the match to TRBD1 covers 9 bases. The CDR3 is 16 residues long. The V gene end was trimmed by 0 bases and the J gene end by 0 bases; junction bases not matched to a gene: 3. From germline, CDR1 is MGHRA and CDR2 YSYEKL.

The CDR3 coding sequence is TGTGCCAGCAGCCAAGTGTTAGGGAACTGGTATGGCTACACCTTC. This encodes CASSQVLGNWYGYTF. The V and J genes are TRBV14 and TRBJ1-2; D gene unclear. The germline CDR1 and CDR2 sequences are SGHDN and FVKESK. The length of the CDR3 is 15 residues. V lost 1 base to trimming and J lost 5 bases, with 14 bases between them. Based on the CDR3 plus reference TRBV14 and TRBJ1-2, the full variable domain is EAGVTQFPSHSVIEKGQTVTLRCDPISGHDNLYWYRRVMGKEIKFLLHFVKESKQDESGMPNNRFLAERTGGTYSTLKVQPAELEDSGVYFCASSQVLGNWYGYTFGSGTRLTVV.

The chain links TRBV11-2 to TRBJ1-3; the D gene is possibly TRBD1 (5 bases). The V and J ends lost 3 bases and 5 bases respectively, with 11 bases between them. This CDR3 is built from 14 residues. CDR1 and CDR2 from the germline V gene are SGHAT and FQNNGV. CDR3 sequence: CASSFWDGRNTIYF. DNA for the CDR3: TGTGCCAGCAGCTTTTGGGACGGGAGAAACACCATATATTTT.

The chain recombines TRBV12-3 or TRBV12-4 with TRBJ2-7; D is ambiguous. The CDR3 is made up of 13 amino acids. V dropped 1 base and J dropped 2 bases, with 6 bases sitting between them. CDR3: CASSLGVAYEQYF. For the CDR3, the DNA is TGTGCCAGCAGTTTAGGGGTAGCCTACGAGCAGTACTTC.

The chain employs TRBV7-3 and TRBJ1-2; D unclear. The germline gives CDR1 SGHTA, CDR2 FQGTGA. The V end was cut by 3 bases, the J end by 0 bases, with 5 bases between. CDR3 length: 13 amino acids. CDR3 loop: CASSFSANYGYTF. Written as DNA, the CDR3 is TGTGCCAGCAGCTTTTCGGCTAACTATGGCTACACCTTC.

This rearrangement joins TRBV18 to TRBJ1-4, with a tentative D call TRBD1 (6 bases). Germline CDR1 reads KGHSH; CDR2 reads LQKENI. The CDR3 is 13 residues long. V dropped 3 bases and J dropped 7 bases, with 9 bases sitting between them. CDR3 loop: CASSPRGSEKLFF. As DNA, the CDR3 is TGTGCCAGCTCACCCAGGGGAAGTGAAAAACTGTTTTTT. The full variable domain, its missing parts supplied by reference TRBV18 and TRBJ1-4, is NAGVMQNPRHLVRRRGQEARLRCSPMKGHSHVYWYRQLPEEGLKFMVYLQKENIIDESGMPKERFSAEFPKEGPSILRIQQVVRGDSAAYFCASSPRGSEKLFFGSGTQLSVL.

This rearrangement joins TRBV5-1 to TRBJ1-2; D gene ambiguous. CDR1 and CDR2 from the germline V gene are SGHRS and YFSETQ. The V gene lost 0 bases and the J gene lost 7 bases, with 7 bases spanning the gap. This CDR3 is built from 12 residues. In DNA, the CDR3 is TGCGCCAGCAGCTTGGATGCTGTTGGCTACACCTTC. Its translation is CASSLDAVGYTF.

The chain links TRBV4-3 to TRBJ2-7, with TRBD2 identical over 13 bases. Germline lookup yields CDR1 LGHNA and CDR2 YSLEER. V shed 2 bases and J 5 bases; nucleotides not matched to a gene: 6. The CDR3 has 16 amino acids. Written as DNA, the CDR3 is TGCGCCAGCAGCCAATCACTAGCGGGAGGGCCTAACGAGCAGTACTTC. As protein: CASSQSLAGGPNEQYF.

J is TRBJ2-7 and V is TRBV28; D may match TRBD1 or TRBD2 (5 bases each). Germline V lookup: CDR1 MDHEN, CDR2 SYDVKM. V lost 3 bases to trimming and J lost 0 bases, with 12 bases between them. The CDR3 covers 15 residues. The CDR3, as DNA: TGTGCCAGCAGTTTTCGGGGCCCCACCTCCTACGAGCAGTACTTC. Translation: CASSFRGPTSYEQYF.

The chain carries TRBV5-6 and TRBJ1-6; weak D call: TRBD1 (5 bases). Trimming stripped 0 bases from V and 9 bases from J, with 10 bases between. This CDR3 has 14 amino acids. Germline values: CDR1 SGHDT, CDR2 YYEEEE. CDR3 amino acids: CASSLAKGVSPLHF. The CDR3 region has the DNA TGTGCCAGCAGCTTGGCCAAAGGGGTTTCACCCCTCCACTTT.